The rows below give T cell receptor beta chains drawn from one sample of a study of blood T cells in healthy people across ages. TCRdb re-analysed the 5' RACE reads in MiXCR, keeping a single row per CDR3 protein. The sample holds some 370,000 distinct CDR3 sequences, approximately 52% seen once. Sequencing was performed on blood. These TCRs come from a man aged 60-69 years in good health. Both conserved end residues are part of each CDR3. A D gene is named only where the DNA matches it firmly. Size values are once, few and many counts, or a class for expanded clones, and some rows have none.

V	J	size	D	DNA	CDR3
TRBV6-5	TRBJ2-5	-	TRBD2	TGTGCCAGCAGTTTCGCGGGGGGAGCCCGGCCTTTTCAAGAGACCCAGTACTTC	CASSFAGGARPFQETQYF
TRBV6-5	TRBJ2-1	-	-	TGTGCCAGCAGTTACTCGATTTTGGGTAATGAGCAGTTCTTC	CASSYSILGNEQFF
TRBV12-3/TRBV12-4	TRBJ1-5	-	-	TGTGCCAGCAGTTTGGACAGACTCGCTAATCAGCCCCAGCATTTT	CASSLDRLANQPQHF
TRBV4-2	TRBJ2-3	-	TRBD2	TGTGCCAGCAGCGGGAAAGCGGGGGTCCCAGATACGCAGTATTTT	CASSGKAGVPDTQYF
TRBV4-1	TRBJ2-5	-	-	TGCGCCAGCAGCCGGGCTACGGGGGCTGCCCATGAGACCCAGTACTTC	CASSRATGAAHETQYF
TRBV13	TRBJ2-5	-	TRBD2	TGTGCCAGCAGCTACCTAGCGGGGGCCAAAGAGACCCAGTACTTC	CASSYLAGAKETQYF
TRBV20-1	TRBJ2-7	-	TRBD1	TGCAGTGCTAGAGATCGGGACAGGTTGTACGAGCAGTACTTC	CSARDRDRLYEQYF
TRBV21-1	TRBJ2-1	-	-	-	CASSKSVGQGANEQFF
TRBV20-1	TRBJ2-5	-	-	TGCAGTGCTAGAGATGGGGGGGGGCAGCAAGAGACCCAGTACTTC	CSARDGGGQQETQYF
TRBV18	TRBJ2-7	few	-	TGTGCCAGCTCGCTTCCGGGACTGAACTACGAGCAGTACTTC	CASSLPGLNYEQYF
TRBV4-3	TRBJ2-1	-	-	TGCGCCAGCAGCCAAGATCCCCTCCGGACGGGAGAGCAGTTCTTC	CASSQDPLRTGEQFF
TRBV20-1	TRBJ2-3	-	-	TGCAGTGCCAGCCCCACGAACACAGATACGCAGTATTTT	CSASPTNTDTQYF
TRBV7-6	TRBJ2-3	few	-	TGTGCCAGCAGCTTAGGACAGACTAGCACAGATACGCAGTATTTT	CASSLGQTSTDTQYF
TRBV28	TRBJ1-2	few	TRBD1	TGTGCCAGCAGCGCTGACAGGGTTTATGGCTACACCTTC	CASSADRVYGYTF
TRBV20-1	TRBJ2-1	-	TRBD2	TGCAGTGCTAGAGGGGGAGCGGGGGCCTTCAATGAGCAGTTCTTC	CSARGGAGAFNEQFF
TRBV27	TRBJ2-3	-	-	TGTGCCAGCAGTTTATCTCGACGGCCCACAGATACGCAGTATTTT	CASSLSRRPTDTQYF
TRBV6-1	TRBJ1-2	-	-	TGTGCCAGCAGTGGGACCTGGACTACCTATGGCTACACCTTC	CASSGTWTTYGYTF
TRBV28	TRBJ2-5	few	TRBD2	TGTGCCAGCAGTTATGGCGGGAGGGAGACCCAGTACTTC	CASSYGGRETQYF
TRBV29-1	TRBJ2-3	-	-	TGCAGCGCCTCATGGTCCACAGATACGCAGTATTTT	CSASWSTDTQYF
TRBV6-5	TRBJ2-1	-	-	TGTGCCAGCAGTTACTCTTGGCAGGGTGGGGGTGAGCAGTTCTTC	CASSYSWQGGGEQFF